The 29 T cell receptor beta chains in this list originate from one sample, sequenced in a study of CXCR3-negative and CXCR3-positive naive CD8 T cells. Points from the study as a whole: More hydrophobic TRB CDR3s occurred in CXCR3-positive than in CXCR3-negative naive cells.

The authors made the TRB cDNA libraries by 5' RACE using UMI labels. TCRdb reprocessed the 5' RACE reads and keeps a single row for each CDR3 protein, giving no DNA. There are 49,000 or so distinct CDR3 sequences in the sample, with roughly 0.59% held by the top ten. These receptors lack a known antigen. The sample consisted of naive CXCR3+ CD8+ T cells from blood. Subset indicated: CD45RO-CCR7+CD27+CD95- naive CD8+ T cells expressing CXCR3 (TNR3+). Source of these receptors: a human donor in good health. Some clones in this sample may be carry-over from other donors' samples.

The rearrangement links TRBV5-1 to TRBJ1-1; TCRdb's assignment of TRBD1 cannot be checked, as there is no DNA. This CDR3 is 16 amino acids long. From germline, CDR1 is SGHRS and CDR2 YFSETQ. The CDR3 is CASSDSDRDLNTEAFF.

V gene TRBV28 combines with J gene TRBJ2-1; no DNA is available, so the TRBD1 call from TCRdb remains unchecked. Germline CDR1 MDHEN, CDR2 SYDVKM. This CDR3 region has 14 residues. The CDR3: CASSPLTGVNEQFF.

The chain joins TRBV29-1 to TRBJ2-1; TCRdb gives TRBD1 as the D gene, but with no DNA this cannot be confirmed. Germline CDR1 is SQVTM and CDR2 is ANQGSEA. This CDR3 has 13 amino acids. The CDR3 here is CSVTGVSYNEQFF.

V gene TRBV13 combines with J gene TRBJ2-1; the TRBD2 assignment by TCRdb is unverifiable without DNA. The CDR3 loop spans 15 amino acids. Per germline, CDR1 PRHDT and CDR2 FYEKMQ (reference sequence). The CDR3 spells CASSSRLAAYNEQFF.

The chain is built from TRBV28 and TRBJ1-3. This CDR3 has 14 residues. The germline V gene encodes CDR1 MDHEN and CDR2 SYDVKM. The CDR3 protein is CASSLISSGNTIYF.

The chain employs TRBV15 and TRBJ2-2. CDR1 and CDR2 (germline): LNHNV, YYDKDF (reference sequence). The CDR3 sequence is 14 residues long. The CDR3 here is CATSISGTTGELFF.

This sequence joins TRBV20-1 and TRBJ1-1. Germline V CDR1 and CDR2: DFQATT, SNEGSKA (reference sequence). The CDR3 totals 16 residues. The CDR3 is CSASKVPASRPAEAFF.

This rearrangement joins TRBV28 to TRBJ2-7; TCRdb outputs TRBD2, but without DNA this stays unchecked. Germline loops: CDR1 MDHEN, CDR2 SYDVKM. The CDR3 is made up of 16 amino acids. CDR3 amino acids: CASSLLAGISSYEQYF.

This CDR3 reads CASSAGTVYGYTF. The chain recombines TRBV7-8 with TRBJ1-2; TCRdb's D gene call, TRBD1, goes unchecked for lack of DNA. Germline V gene sequence: CDR1 SGHVS, CDR2 FQNEAQ. The CDR3 contains 13 residues.

This sequence joins TRBV19 and TRBJ1-2. CDR1 is LNHDA and CDR2 is SQIVND in the germline V gene (reference sequence). The CDR3 runs 16 residues. The CDR3 sequence is CATKPSLTTRTFGYTF.

The chain employs TRBV28 and TRBJ2-7. Germline CDR1 reads MDHEN; CDR2 reads SYDVKM. This CDR3 is 14 amino acids long. The CDR3: CASSQSGIGYEQYF. The entire variable domain, with the rest obtained from reference TRBV28 and TRBJ2-7, is as follows: DVKVTQSSRYLVKRTGEKVFLECVQDMDHENMFWYRQDPGLGLRLIYFSYDVKMKEKGDIPEGYSVSREKKERFSLILESASTNQTSMYLCASSQSGIGYEQYFGPGTRLTVT.

V gene TRBV20-1 combines with J gene TRBJ2-5; the TCRdb call, TRBD2, lacks DNA for checking. The length of the CDR3 is 18 residues. Germline CDR1 reads DFQATT; CDR2 reads SNEGSKA (reference sequence). CDR3 amino acids: CSARDLRGLAGDQETQYF.

CDR3 sequence: CASSQSTTGNTEAFF. This chain links TRBV6-5 with TRBJ1-1; TCRdb designates TRBD1, a call that cannot be tested without DNA. Germline assignment: CDR1 MNHEY and CDR2 SVGAGI. The CDR3 contains 15 residues.

The chain carries TRBV27 and TRBJ1-1. This CDR3 has 15 residues. CDR1 and CDR2 from the germline V gene are MNHEY and SMNVEV (reference sequence). The chain's CDR3 is CASSLRGWVKTEAFF.

The chain couples TRBV6-5 to TRBJ1-2; checking the TCRdb D call of TRBD1 is not possible without DNA. The CDR3 sequence is 13 residues long. The germline gives CDR1 MNHEY, CDR2 SVGAGI. This CDR3 is CASTDGGPYGYTF.

The CDR3 spells CASSSIKARTGAGAFF. The rearrangement links TRBV11-2 to TRBJ1-1; TCRdb outputs TRBD1, but without DNA this stays unchecked. The CDR3 runs to 16 residues. Per germline, CDR1 SGHAT and CDR2 FQNNGV.

The V gene is TRBV7-9, the J gene TRBJ2-1; TCRdb outputs TRBD1, but without DNA this stays unchecked. CDR1 is SEHNR and CDR2 is FQNEAQ in the germline V gene (reference sequence). CDR3 length: 12 amino acids. The CDR3 loop reads CASARGFPEQFF.

The chain employs TRBV7-9 and TRBJ2-7. The CDR3 is 12 residues long. Looked up from germline, CDR1 is SEHNR and CDR2 is FQNEAQ (reference sequence). This chain's CDR3 is CASSFPKYEQYF.

The chain has TRBV15 and TRBJ2-7; TCRdb proposes TRBD2, but this gene call is untestable without DNA. This CDR3 comprises 16 residues. Germline-derived CDR1 and CDR2 are LNHNV and YYDKDF (reference sequence). The CDR3 spells CATSTERGSGAYEQYF.

The chain uses TRBV29-1 and TRBJ2-7; TCRdb indicates TRBD1, and absent DNA this call remains unverified. CDR1 is SQVTM and CDR2 is ANQGSEA in the germline V gene. CDR3 length: 14 residues. The CDR3 sequence is CSVVVTGDPYEQYF.

The chain combines TRBV28 with TRBJ1-1. The CDR3 length is 14 residues. Germline CDR1 is MDHEN and CDR2 is SYDVKM. This CDR3 is CASGYSPVNTEAFF.

This chain connects TRBV6-4 to TRBJ2-1; the D call of TRBD2 rests on TCRdb alone, since no DNA is present to check it. From germline, CDR1 is MRHNA and CDR2 SNTAGT. The CDR3 sequence is 15 residues long. CDR3 residues: CASSRLAGGYNEQFF.

The rearrangement joins TRBV25-1 to TRBJ1-6. The germline V gene encodes CDR1 MGHDK and CDR2 SYGVNS. The CDR3 is 14 amino acids. The CDR3 loop is CASSETQDNSPLHF.

This chain uses TRBV4-1 with TRBJ2-1. In germline, CDR1 is MGHRA, CDR2 YSYEKL. The CDR3 covers 15 residues. The CDR3 sequence is CASSQGPSSYNEQFF.

The CDR3 sequence: CSVPGGRGPNEQFF. This sequence joins TRBV29-1 and TRBJ2-1; the TCRdb D gene call, TRBD1, has no DNA to confirm it. The CDR3 covers 14 residues. Germline assignment: CDR1 SQVTM and CDR2 ANQGSEA.

The chain recombines TRBV7-8 with TRBJ2-7; TCRdb's D call of TRBD1 is untestable without DNA. In germline, CDR1 is SGHVS, CDR2 FQNEAQ. The CDR3 contains 14 residues. CDR3 loop: CASSPGTGDHEQYF.

The V call is TRBV5-5, the J call TRBJ2-1; lacking DNA, the TRBD1 call made by TCRdb goes unchecked. This CDR3 has 14 amino acids. Germline CDR1 SGHKS, CDR2 YYEKEE (reference sequence). This chain's CDR3 is CASSFRQGWDEQFF. Full variable domain (outside the CDR3, taken from reference TRBV5-5 and TRBJ2-1): DAGVTQSPTHLIKTRGQQVTLRCSPISGHKSVSWYQQVLGQGPQFIFQYYEKEERGRGNFPDRFSARQFPNYSSELNVNALLLGDSALYLCASSFRQGWDEQFFGPGTRLTVL.

The genes are TRBV7-9 and TRBJ2-7. The CDR3 totals 14 residues. Germline V gives CDR1 SEHNR, CDR2 FQNEAQ (reference sequence). The chain's CDR3 is CASSLELRPYEQYF.

The genes are TRBV7-9 and TRBJ2-7; TCRdb proposes TRBD1, but this gene call is untestable without DNA. The CDR3 covers 14 residues. Germline V gene data show CDR1 as SEHNR and CDR2 as FQNEAQ (reference sequence). The CDR3 reads CASSARDRPYEQYF.